Listed here are 17 T cell receptor beta chains from one sample, sequenced in a study of shared clonotypes between healthy human individuals. Libraries were prepared by immunoSEQ multiplex PCR; TCRdb keeps only in-frame clonotypes and omits some of them. The sample lists a few million clones, around 95% occurring once. The sequencing sample was made of naive CD4+ T cells sorted from blood. Specified subset: CD45RA+ positively selected. The source of these receptors is a man aged 18 to 30 in good health.

The chain is built from TRBV18 and TRBJ2-3, with TRBD2 matching 8 bases. Trimming cost V 3 bases and J 4 bases; bases outside gene matches: 6. The germline gives CDR1 KGHSH, CDR2 LQKENI. CDR3 size: 15 residues. The CDR3 nucleotides are TGTGCCAGCTCACCTTCAGGACTAGCCCCAGATACGCAGTATTTT. Its translation is CASSPSGLAPDTQYF.

The chain couples TRBV5-8 to TRBJ2-2, with unresolved D. Between the trimmed V and J ends, which lost 2 bases and 4 bases, there was a span of 12 bases. The CDR3 consists of 15 residues. Per germline, CDR1 SGHTS and CDR2 YDEGEE. For the CDR3, the DNA is TGTGCCAGCAGCTTAAGCTGGGCCAGCACCGGGGAGCTGTTTTTT. It codes for CASSLSWASTGELFF. Using reference TRBV5-8 and TRBJ2-2 for the parts outside the CDR3, the full variable domain is EAGVTQSPTHLIKTRGQQATLRCSPISGHTSVYWYQQALGLGLQFLLWYDEGEERNRGNFPPRFSGRQFPNYSSELNVNALELEDSALYLCASSLSWASTGELFFGEGSRLTVL.

The gene calls are TRBV19 and TRBJ2-1; D is undetermined. Trimming took 3 bases from V and 0 from J, leaving 6 bases between them. Germline CDR1 is LNHDA and CDR2 is SQIVND (reference sequence). The CDR3 runs 14 residues. CDR3 residues: CASSISGSYNEQFF. CDR3 sequence (DNA): TGTGCCAGTAGTATTTCGGGCTCCTACAATGAGCAGTTCTTC.

The table lists this clone with a count of one. The chain links TRBV30 to TRBJ2-2; D ambiguous. CDR1 and CDR2 (germline): GTSNPN, SVGIG (reference sequence). V was clipped by 1 base and J by 5 bases, with 11 bases between them. The CDR3 contains 14 residues. In DNA, the CDR3 is TGTGCCTGGAGTGGAAGGGTCCGTACCGGGGAGCTGTTTTTT. As protein: CAWSGRVRTGELFF.

The rearrangement links TRBV7-9 to TRBJ2-5; no firm D call. Germline V gene lookup returns CDR1 SEHNR and CDR2 FQNEAQ (reference sequence). The CDR3 loop spans 12 amino acids. Trimming removed 4 bases at V and 5 bases at J, with 8 bases between. CDR3 residues: CASSSAVETQYF. As DNA, the CDR3 is TGTGCCAGCAGCTCCGCAGTTGAGACCCAGTACTTC. Full variable domain (missing parts from reference TRBV7-9 and TRBJ2-5): DTGVSQNPRHKITKRGQNVTFRCDPISEHNRLYWYRQTLGQGPEFLTYFQNEAQLEKSRLLSDRFSAERPKGSFSTLEIQRTEQGDSAMYLCASSSAVETQYFGPGTRLLVL.

J is TRBJ2-2 and V is TRBV11-2; TRBD1 aligns across 8 bases. Germline lookup yields CDR1 SGHAT and CDR2 FQNNGV. CDR3 length: 17 amino acids. Trimming removed 0 bases from V and 6 bases from J; junction bases left unmatched: 9. For the CDR3, the DNA is TGTGCCAGCAGCTTAGATGTTGGACAGGGACGTGCCGGGGAGCTGTTTTTT. The encoded protein is CASSLDVGQGRAGELFF. Combining the CDR3 with reference TRBV11-2 and TRBJ2-2 gives the whole variable domain EAGVAQSPRYKIIEKRQSVAFWCNPISGHATLYWYQQILGQGPKLLIQFQNNGVVDDSQLPKDRFSAERLKGVDSTLKIQPAKLEDSAVYLCASSLDVGQGRAGELFFGEGSRLTVL.

CDR3 protein: CASSQIQTSRETQYF. DNA for the CDR3: TGCGCCAGCAGCCAGATCCAGACTAGTCGAGAGACCCAGTACTTC. The rearrangement links TRBV4-1 to TRBJ2-5; tentative D call: TRBD2 (6 bases). Looked up from germline, CDR1 is MGHRA and CDR2 is YSYEKL. The CDR3 is 15 residues long. The germline V and J ends were trimmed by 3 bases and 4 bases, with 15 bases remaining between them.

The chain has TRBV19 and TRBJ1-5; no clear D gene. Deletions cut 0 bases from V and 7 bases from J, with 7 bases between. CDR1 is LNHDA, CDR2 SQIVND, per germline (reference sequence). The CDR3 is 13 residues long. The CDR3 nucleotides are TGTGCCAGTAGTATAGAGGGAGTGCAGCCCCAGCATTTT. Translation gives CASSIEGVQPQHF.

The CDR3 DNA reads TGTGCCAGCTCACTCTTAGCGGGAGTTGCTGAGCAGTTCTTC. Translation: CASSLLAGVAEQFF. The chain has TRBV18 and TRBJ2-1; 9 bases map to TRBD2. The CDR3 is made up of 14 amino acids. Germline V lookup: CDR1 KGHSH, CDR2 LQKENI. V lost 4 bases to trimming and J lost 9 bases; unmatched junction nucleotides: 7.

This clone was observed once. J is TRBJ2-3 and V is TRBV9; the D is unclear. V was clipped by 3 bases and J by 5 bases, with 7 bases between them. CDR3 length: 12 residues. Germline V gives CDR1 SGDLS, CDR2 YYNGEE. The CDR3: CASSAQQDTQYF. CDR3 DNA sequence: TGTGCCAGCAGCGCCCAGCAAGATACGCAGTATTTT.

This rearrangement joins TRBV9 to TRBJ2-1, with 9 bases that match TRBD2. CDR1 and CDR2 (germline): SGDLS, YYNGEE. The CDR3 contains 16 residues. V dropped 4 bases and J dropped 5; count of bases not matched to a gene: 10. The CDR3 reads CASSTHSGSWDNEQFF. The CDR3 DNA sequence: TGTGCCAGCAGCACCCATAGCGGGAGCTGGGACAATGAGCAGTTCTTC.

This clone was detected once. The chain links TRBV5-4 to TRBJ1-6; D not resolved. The germline V and J ends were trimmed by 4 bases and 5 bases, with 13 bases remaining between them. Germline V gene data show CDR1 as SGHNT and CDR2 as YYREEE (reference sequence). The CDR3 sequence is 15 residues long. The chain's CDR3 is CASSRGGVDNSPLHF. CDR3 sequence (DNA): TGTGCCAGCAGCCGGGGTGGGGTCGATAATTCACCCCTCCACTTT.

The J gene is TRBJ2-7, the V gene TRBV5-6; no clear D gene. The CDR3 is 14 residues long. Trimming removed 2 bases from V and 2 bases from J, with 11 bases in between. Germline V gene data show CDR1 as SGHDT and CDR2 as YYEEEE. The DNA of the CDR3 is TGTGCCAGCAGCTTTTTAACAGCTGCCTACGAGCAGTACTTC. This sequence encodes CASSFLTAAYEQYF. The whole variable domain, remainder taken from reference TRBV5-6 and TRBJ2-7, is DAGVTQSPTHLIKTRGQQVTLRCSPKSGHDTVSWYQQALGQGPQFIFQYYEEEERQRGNFPDRFSGHQFPNYSSELNVNALLLGDSALYLCASSFLTAAYEQYFGPGTRLTVT.

This rearrangement joins TRBV27 to TRBJ1-5, with a weak D call TRBD1 (6 bases). Between the trimmed V and J ends, which lost 1 base and 0 bases, there was a span of 10 bases. The CDR3 totals 16 residues. Germline CDR1 is MNHEY and CDR2 is SMNVEV (reference sequence). CDR3 sequence: CASSLLAGVSNQPQHF. The CDR3 DNA is TGTGCCAGCAGTTTATTAGCAGGGGTTAGCAATCAGCCCCAGCATTTT.

This chain links TRBV5-6 with TRBJ2-2; D possibly corresponds to TRBD2 (6 bases). Trimming pared 0 bases from V and 6 bases from J, leaving 9 bases between. The CDR3 contains 14 residues. The germline gives CDR1 SGHDT, CDR2 YYEEEE. The CDR3 DNA is TGTGCCAGCAGCTTGGCCGGGGGTGCCGGGGAGCTGTTTTTT. Encoded protein: CASSLAGGAGELFF.

V gene TRBV6-5 combines with J gene TRBJ1-3; D not certain. V lost 6 bases to trimming and J lost 0 bases, with 6 bases between them. This CDR3 has 13 residues. CDR1 and CDR2 (germline): MNHEY, SVGAGI. The DNA of the CDR3 is TGTGCCAGCAGGGTGTACTCTGGAAACACCATATATTTT. It encodes CASRVYSGNTIYF.

The gene calls are TRBV11-3 and TRBJ2-7; D gene ambiguous. The CDR3 consists of 14 residues. The V end lost 0 bases, the J end lost 6 bases, and 12 bases lay between the germline ends. CDR1 SGHNT and CDR2 YENEEA come from the germline V gene. DNA for the CDR3: TGTGCCAGCAGCTTAGATTCCACGATTGGCGAGCAGTACTTC. It yields the protein CASSLDSTIGEQYF.